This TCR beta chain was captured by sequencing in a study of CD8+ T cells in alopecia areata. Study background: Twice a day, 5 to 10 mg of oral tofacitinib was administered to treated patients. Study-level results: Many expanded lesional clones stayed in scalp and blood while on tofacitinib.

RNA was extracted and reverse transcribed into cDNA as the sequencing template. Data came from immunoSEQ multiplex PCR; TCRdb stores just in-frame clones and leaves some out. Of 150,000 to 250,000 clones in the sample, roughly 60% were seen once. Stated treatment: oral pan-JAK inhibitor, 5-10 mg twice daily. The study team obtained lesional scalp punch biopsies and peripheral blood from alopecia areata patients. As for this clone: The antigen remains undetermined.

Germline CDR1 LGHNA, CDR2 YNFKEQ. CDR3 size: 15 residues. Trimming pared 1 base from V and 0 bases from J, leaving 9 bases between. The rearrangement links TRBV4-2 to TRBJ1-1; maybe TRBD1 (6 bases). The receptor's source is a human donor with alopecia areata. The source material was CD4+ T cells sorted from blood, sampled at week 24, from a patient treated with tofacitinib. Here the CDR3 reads CASSQGAGVNTEAFF. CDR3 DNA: TGTGCCAGCAGCCAAGGCGCAGGGGTGAACACTGAAGCTTTCTTT.